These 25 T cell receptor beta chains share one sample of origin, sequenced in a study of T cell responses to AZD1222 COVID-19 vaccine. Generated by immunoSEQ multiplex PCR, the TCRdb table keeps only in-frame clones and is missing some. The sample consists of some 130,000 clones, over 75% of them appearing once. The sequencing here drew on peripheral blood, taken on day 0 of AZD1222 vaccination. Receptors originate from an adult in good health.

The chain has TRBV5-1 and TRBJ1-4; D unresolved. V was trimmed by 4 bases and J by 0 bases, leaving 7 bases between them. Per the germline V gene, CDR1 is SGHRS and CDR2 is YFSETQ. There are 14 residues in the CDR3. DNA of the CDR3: TGCGCCAGCAGCGTGAGTGCAACTAATGAAAAACTGTTTTTT. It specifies CASSVSATNEKLFF.

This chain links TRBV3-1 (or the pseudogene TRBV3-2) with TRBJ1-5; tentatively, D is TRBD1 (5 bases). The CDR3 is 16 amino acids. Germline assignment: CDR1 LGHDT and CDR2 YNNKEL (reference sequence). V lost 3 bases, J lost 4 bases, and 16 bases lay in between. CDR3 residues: CASSHRSGGENQPQHF. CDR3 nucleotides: TGTGCCAGCAGCCATCGGAGTGGAGGGGAAAATCAGCCCCAGCATTTT.

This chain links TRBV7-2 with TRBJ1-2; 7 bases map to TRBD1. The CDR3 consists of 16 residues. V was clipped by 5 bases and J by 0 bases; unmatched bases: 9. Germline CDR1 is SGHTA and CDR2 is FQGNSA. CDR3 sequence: CASSSRQGVANYGYTF. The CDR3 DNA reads TGTGCCAGCAGCAGTCGGCAGGGGGTAGCTAACTATGGCTACACCTTC.

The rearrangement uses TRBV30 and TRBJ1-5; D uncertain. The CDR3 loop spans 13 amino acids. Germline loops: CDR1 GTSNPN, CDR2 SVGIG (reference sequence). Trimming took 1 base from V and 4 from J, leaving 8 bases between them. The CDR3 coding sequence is TGTGCCTGGAGTGGACGGAGAAATCAGCCCCAGCATTTT. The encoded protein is CAWSGRRNQPQHF.

For the CDR3, the DNA is TGTGCCAGCAGTGTCAGGGACCATCAGCCCCAGCATTTT. This codes for CASSVRDHQPQHF. The chain combines TRBV6-4 with TRBJ1-5, with a tentative D call TRBD1 (5 bases). The CDR3 is 13 amino acids. Per the germline V gene, CDR1 is MRHNA and CDR2 is SNTAGT. V was cut by 4 bases and J by 5 bases, with 9 bases left in between.

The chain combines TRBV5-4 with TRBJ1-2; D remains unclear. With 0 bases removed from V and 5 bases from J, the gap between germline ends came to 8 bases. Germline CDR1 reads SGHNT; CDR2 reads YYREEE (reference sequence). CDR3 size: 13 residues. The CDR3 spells CASSLEADYGYTF. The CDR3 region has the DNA TGTGCCAGCAGCTTGGAGGCCGATTATGGCTACACCTTC.

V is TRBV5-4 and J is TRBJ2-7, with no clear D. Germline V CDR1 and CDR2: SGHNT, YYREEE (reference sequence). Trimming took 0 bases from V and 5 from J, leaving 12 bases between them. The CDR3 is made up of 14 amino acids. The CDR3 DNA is TGTGCCAGCAGCTTGGTAGGACCCAGGCACGAGCAGTACTTC. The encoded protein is CASSLVGPRHEQYF.

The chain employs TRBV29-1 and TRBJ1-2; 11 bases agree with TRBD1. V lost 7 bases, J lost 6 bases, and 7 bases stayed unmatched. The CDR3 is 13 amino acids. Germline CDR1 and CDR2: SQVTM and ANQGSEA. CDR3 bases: TGCAGCGCACCGGGACAGGGGGAGAATGGCTACACCTTC. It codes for CSAPGQGENGYTF.

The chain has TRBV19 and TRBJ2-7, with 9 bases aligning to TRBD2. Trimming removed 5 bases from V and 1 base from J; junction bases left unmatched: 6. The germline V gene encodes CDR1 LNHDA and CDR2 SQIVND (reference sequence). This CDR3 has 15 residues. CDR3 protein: CASSPSGTISYEQYF. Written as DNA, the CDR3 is TGTGCCAGTAGTCCTAGCGGGACTATTTCCTACGAGCAGTACTTC.

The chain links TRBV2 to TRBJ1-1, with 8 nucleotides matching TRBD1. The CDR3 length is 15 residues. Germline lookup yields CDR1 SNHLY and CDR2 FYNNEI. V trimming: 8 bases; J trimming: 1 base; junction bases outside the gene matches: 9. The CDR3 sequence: CASRATGAENTEAFF. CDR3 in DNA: TGTGCCAGCCGAGCGACAGGGGCTGAGAACACTGAAGCTTTCTTT. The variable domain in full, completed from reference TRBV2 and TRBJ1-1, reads EPEVTQTPSHQVTQMGQEVILRCVPISNHLYFYWYRQILGQKVEFLVSFYNNEISEKSEIFDDQFSVERPDGSNFTLKIRSTKLEDSAMYFCASRATGAENTEAFFGQGTRLTVV.

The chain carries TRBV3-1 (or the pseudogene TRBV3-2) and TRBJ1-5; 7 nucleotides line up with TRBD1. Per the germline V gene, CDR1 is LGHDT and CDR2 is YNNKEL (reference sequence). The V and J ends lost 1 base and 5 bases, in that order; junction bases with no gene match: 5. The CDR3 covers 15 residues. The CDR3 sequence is CASSQGAGGDQPQHF. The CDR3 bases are TGTGCCAGCAGCCAAGGCGCAGGGGGAGATCAGCCCCAGCATTTT.

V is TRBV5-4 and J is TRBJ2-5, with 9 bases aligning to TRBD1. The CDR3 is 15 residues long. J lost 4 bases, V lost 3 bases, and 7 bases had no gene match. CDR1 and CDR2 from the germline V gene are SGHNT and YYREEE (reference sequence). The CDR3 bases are TGTGCCAGCAGCTCTCGACAGGGGGAGGGAGAGACCCAGTACTTC. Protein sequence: CASSSRQGEGETQYF.

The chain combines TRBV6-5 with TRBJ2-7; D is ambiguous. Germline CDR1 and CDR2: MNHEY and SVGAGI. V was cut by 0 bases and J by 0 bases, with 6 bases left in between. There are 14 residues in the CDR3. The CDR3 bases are TGTGCCAGCAGTTACTCAGCCAGCTCCTACGAGCAGTACTTC. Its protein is CASSYSASSYEQYF.

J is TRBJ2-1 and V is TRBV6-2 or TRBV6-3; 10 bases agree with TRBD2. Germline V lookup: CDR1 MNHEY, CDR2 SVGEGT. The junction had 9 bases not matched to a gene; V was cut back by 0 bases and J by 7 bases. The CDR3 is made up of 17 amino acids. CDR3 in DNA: TGTGCCAGCAGTTACTCGAATTGGCTAGCGGGAGTTAATGAGCAGTTCTTC. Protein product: CASSYSNWLAGVNEQFF.

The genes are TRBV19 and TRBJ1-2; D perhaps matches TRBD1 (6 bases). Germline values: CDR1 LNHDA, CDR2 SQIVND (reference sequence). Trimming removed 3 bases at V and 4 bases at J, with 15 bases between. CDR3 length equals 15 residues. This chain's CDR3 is CASSIGDRKGYGYTF. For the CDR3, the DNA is TGTGCCAGTAGTATTGGCGACAGGAAAGGCTATGGCTACACCTTC.

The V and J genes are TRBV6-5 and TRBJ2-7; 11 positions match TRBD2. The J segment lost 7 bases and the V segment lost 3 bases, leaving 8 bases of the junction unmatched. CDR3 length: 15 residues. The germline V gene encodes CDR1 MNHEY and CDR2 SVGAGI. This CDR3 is CASSYLTSGSGEQYF. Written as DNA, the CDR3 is TGTGCCAGCAGTTATCTAACTAGCGGGAGCGGTGAGCAGTACTTC.

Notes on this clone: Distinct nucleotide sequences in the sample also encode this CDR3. For the CDR3, the DNA is TGCAGCGTTGAAAAGGGCTCTGGAAACACCATATATTTT. Residues: CSVEKGSGNTIYF. The chain recombines TRBV29-1 with TRBJ1-3, with D unclear. V was clipped by 2 bases and J by 0 bases, with 5 bases between them. The germline CDR1 and CDR2 sequences are SQVTM and ANQGSEA. The CDR3 is 13 residues long.

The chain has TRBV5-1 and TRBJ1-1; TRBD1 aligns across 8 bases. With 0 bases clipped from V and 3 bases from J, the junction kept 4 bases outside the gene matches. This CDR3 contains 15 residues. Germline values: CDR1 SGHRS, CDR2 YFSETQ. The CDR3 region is CASSLEQGVYTEAFF. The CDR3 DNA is TGCGCCAGCAGCTTGGAACAGGGGGTGTACACTGAAGCTTTCTTT.

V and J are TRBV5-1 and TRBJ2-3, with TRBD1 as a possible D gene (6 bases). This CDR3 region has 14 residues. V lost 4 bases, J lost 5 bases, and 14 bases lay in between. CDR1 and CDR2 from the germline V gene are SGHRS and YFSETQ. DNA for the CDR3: TGCGCCAGCAGCCCCCCCGGGACAAAAGATACGCAGTATTTT. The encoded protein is CASSPPGTKDTQYF.

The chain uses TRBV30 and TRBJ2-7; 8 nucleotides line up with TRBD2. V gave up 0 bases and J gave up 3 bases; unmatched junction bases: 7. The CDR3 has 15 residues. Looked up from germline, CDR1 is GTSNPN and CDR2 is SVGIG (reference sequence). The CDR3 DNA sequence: TGTGCCTGGAGTGTACGGGGGGGCGCCGTCTACGAGCAGTACTTC. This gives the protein CAWSVRGGAVYEQYF.

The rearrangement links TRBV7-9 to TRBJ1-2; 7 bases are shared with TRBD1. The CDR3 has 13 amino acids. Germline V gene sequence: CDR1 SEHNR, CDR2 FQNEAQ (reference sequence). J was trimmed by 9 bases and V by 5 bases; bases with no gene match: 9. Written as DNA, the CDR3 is TGTGCCAGCAGCAAAACCGGACAGGTCCGCTACACCTTC. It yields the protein CASSKTGQVRYTF.

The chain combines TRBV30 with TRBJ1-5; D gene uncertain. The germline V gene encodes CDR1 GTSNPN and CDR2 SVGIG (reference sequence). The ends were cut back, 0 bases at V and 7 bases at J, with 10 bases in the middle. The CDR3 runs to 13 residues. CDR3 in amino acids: CAWSVSDRQPQHF. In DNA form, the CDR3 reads TGTGCCTGGAGTGTTTCGGATAGACAGCCCCAGCATTTT.

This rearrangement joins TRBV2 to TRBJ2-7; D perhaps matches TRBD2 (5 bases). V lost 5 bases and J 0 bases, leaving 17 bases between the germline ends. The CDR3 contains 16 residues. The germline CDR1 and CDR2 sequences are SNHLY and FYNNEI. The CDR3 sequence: CASSTPQSTSSYEQYF. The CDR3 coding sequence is TGTGCCAGCAGTACCCCTCAAAGCACTAGCTCCTACGAGCAGTACTTC.

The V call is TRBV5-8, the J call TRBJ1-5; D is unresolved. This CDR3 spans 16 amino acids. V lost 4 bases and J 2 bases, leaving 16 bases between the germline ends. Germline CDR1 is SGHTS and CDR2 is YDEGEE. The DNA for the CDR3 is TGTGCCAGCAGCCCGTGGGCCAAGGGAGGCAATCAGCCCCAGCATTTT. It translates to CASSPWAKGGNQPQHF.

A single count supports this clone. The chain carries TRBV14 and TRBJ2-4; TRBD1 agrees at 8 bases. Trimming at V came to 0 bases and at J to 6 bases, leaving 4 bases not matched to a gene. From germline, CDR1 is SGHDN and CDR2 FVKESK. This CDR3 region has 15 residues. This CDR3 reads CASSQDTDRGNIQYF. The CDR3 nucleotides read TGTGCCAGCAGCCAAGACACCGACAGGGGAAACATTCAGTACTTC.